Listed here are 27 T cell receptor beta chains from one sample, sequenced in a study of OX40 agonist ivuxolimab in advanced cancers. TCRdb keeps only in-frame clones here, not all; method: immunoSEQ multiplex PCR. Here the sample spans around 99,000 clones, nearly 90% being singletons. Sequencing used CD4+ or CD8+ T cells sorted from blood, obtained in a trial of the OX40 agonist ivuxolimab. These TCRs come from an adult with an advanced solid tumor such as melanoma, head and neck, liver or kidney cancer.

This clone showed up just once. This chain uses TRBV9 with TRBJ1-2, with D unresolved. V was shortened by 3 bases and J by 0 bases, with 9 bases between the two germline ends. This CDR3 is 14 amino acids long. CDR1 SGDLS and CDR2 YYNGEE come from the germline V gene. The CDR3 nucleotides read TGTGCCAGCAGCGCTACAGCATCTAACTATGGCTACACCTTC. This sequence encodes CASSATASNYGYTF.

This chain connects TRBV5-1 to TRBJ1-1, with TRBD1 matching over 8 bases. Looked up from germline, CDR1 is SGHRS and CDR2 is YFSETQ. With 4 bases clipped from V and 6 bases from J, the junction kept 11 bases outside the gene matches. The CDR3 spans 15 residues. CDR3 in DNA: TGCGCCAGCAGCCAAGGACAGGGCCACTGGGCTGAAGCTTTCTTT. It translates to CASSQGQGHWAEAFF.

The chain couples TRBV15 to TRBJ2-5, with D perhaps being TRBD1 or TRBD2 (7 bases each). CDR1 is LNHNV, CDR2 YYDKDF, per germline (reference sequence). The germline V and J ends were trimmed by 3 bases and 4 bases, with 12 bases remaining between them. The CDR3 loop spans 14 amino acids. CDR3 bases: TGTGCCACCAGCAGCCAGGGGGGGACAGAGACCCAGTACTTC. This encodes CATSSQGGTETQYF.

The V call is TRBV11-3, the J call TRBJ2-1, with unresolved D. The CDR3 covers 13 residues. Per germline, CDR1 SGHNT and CDR2 YENEEA. Between the trimmed V and J ends, which lost 5 bases and 7 bases, there was a span of 12 bases. DNA for the CDR3: TGTGCCAGCAGCGCCACTATAGGTAATGAGCAGTTCTTC. Its protein is CASSATIGNEQFF.

This clone was picked up one time. The CDR3 loop reads CASSQLISPSGANVLTF. CDR3 bases: TGTGCCAGCAGCCAATTAATTAGTCCATCTGGGGCCAACGTCCTGACTTTC. The chain recombines TRBV4-2 with TRBJ2-6; D is undetermined. The germline V and J ends were trimmed by 2 bases and 1 base, with 12 bases remaining between them. The CDR3 totals 17 residues. Germline V CDR1 and CDR2: LGHNA, YNFKEQ.

This clone showed up just once. This chain uses TRBV7-8 with TRBJ1-6; D unclear. Trimming stripped 2 bases from V and 9 bases from J, with 11 bases between. The CDR3 has 14 residues. Germline CDR1 reads SGHVS; CDR2 reads FQNEAQ. In nucleotides, the CDR3 is TGTGCCAGCAGCTTAACATTAAGCCCTTCACCCCTCCACTTT. It is translated as CASSLTLSPSPLHF.

The genes are TRBV5-4 and TRBJ1-1; TRBD1 is a possible D gene (5 bases). Per the germline V gene, CDR1 is SGHNT and CDR2 is YYREEE (reference sequence). The CDR3 extends over 15 amino acids. V was clipped by 2 bases and J by 5 bases, with 16 bases between them. In DNA form, the CDR3 reads TGTGCCAGCAGCTTCCCAGGGAAAGGAAATACTGAAGCTTTCTTT. Protein product: CASSFPGKGNTEAFF. The full variable domain, rest sourced from reference TRBV5-4 and TRBJ1-1, is ETGVTQSPTHLIKTRGQQVTLRCSSQSGHNTVSWYQQALGQGPQFIFQYYREEENGRGNFPPRFSGLQFPNYSSELNVNALELDDSALYLCASSFPGKGNTEAFFGQGTRLTVV.

The CDR3: CASTLLPQETQYF. The CDR3 DNA sequence: TGTGCCAGCACCCTACTACCCCAAGAGACCCAGTACTTC. The rearrangement joins TRBV27 to TRBJ2-5; D remains unclear. Germline V gene data show CDR1 as MNHEY and CDR2 as SMNVEV (reference sequence). The ends were cut back, 7 bases at V and 1 base at J, with 10 bases in the middle. There are 13 residues in the CDR3.

This clone was observed a handful of times. The chain couples TRBV30 to TRBJ1-1, with D maybe TRBD1 (5 bases). There are 13 residues in the CDR3. V lost 1 base to trimming and J lost 1 base, with 7 bases between them. Germline CDR1 reads GTSNPN; CDR2 reads SVGIG (reference sequence). For the CDR3, the DNA is TGTGCCTGGAGTGGGACATGGAACACTGAAGCTTTCTTT. Protein product: CAWSGTWNTEAFF.

In its sample, this clone was seen a few times. This chain links TRBV11-3 with TRBJ1-6; no clear D. This CDR3 has 13 residues. From germline, CDR1 is SGHNT and CDR2 YENEEA. V lost 4 bases, J lost 8 bases, and 9 bases lay in between. Here the CDR3 reads CASSWGVDSPLHF. The CDR3 DNA is TGTGCCAGCAGCTGGGGAGTGGATTCACCCCTCCACTTT. The full variable domain, rest sourced from reference TRBV11-3 and TRBJ1-6, is EAGVVQSPRYKIIEKKQPVAFWCNPISGHNTLYWYLQNLGQGPELLIRYENEEAVDDSQLPKDRFSAERLKGVDSTLKIQPAELGDSAVYLCASSWGVDSPLHFGNGTRLTVT.

The chain carries TRBV9 and TRBJ2-2; possibly TRBD2 for D (5 bases). Germline-derived CDR1 and CDR2 are SGDLS and YYNGEE. V was cut by 0 bases and J by 1 base, with 13 bases left in between. This CDR3 contains 17 residues. CDR3 residues: CASSVDRGSRNTGELFF. The CDR3 nucleotides are TGTGCCAGCAGCGTAGATCGAGGGAGTCGGAACACCGGGGAGCTGTTTTTT.

The chain recombines TRBV19 with TRBJ2-2; 10 bases agree with TRBD2. J was trimmed by 3 bases and V by 4 bases; bases with no gene match: 8. Germline V gives CDR1 LNHDA, CDR2 SQIVND (reference sequence). This CDR3 has 17 amino acids. As DNA, the CDR3 is TGTGCCAGTAGTAGGCACCTAGCGGGAGCCGACACCGGGGAGCTGTTTTTT. Encoded protein: CASSRHLAGADTGELFF.

The CDR3 DNA reads TGTGCCAGCAGCCTACAACTAGCGAACACCGGGGAGCTGTTTTTT. It translates to CASSLQLANTGELFF. The chain carries TRBV7-8 and TRBJ2-2; a possible D gene is TRBD2 (5 bases). The ends were cut back, 5 bases at V and 0 bases at J, with 10 bases in the middle. Germline lookup yields CDR1 SGHVS and CDR2 FQNEAQ. The CDR3 runs to 15 residues. Based on the CDR3 plus reference TRBV7-8 and TRBJ2-2, the full variable domain is GAGVSQSPRYKVAKRGQDVALRCDPISGHVSLFWYQQALGQGPEFLTYFQNEAQLDKSGLPSDRFFAERPEGSVSTLKIQRTQQEDSAVYLCASSLQLANTGELFFGEGSRLTVL.

The V and J genes are TRBV5-1 and TRBJ1-6; TRBD1 is a possible D gene (6 bases). This CDR3 has 16 amino acids. Trimming shortened V by 3 bases and J by 8 bases, and 18 bases separated the two germline ends. Per germline, CDR1 SGHRS and CDR2 YFSETQ. CDR3 DNA: TGCGCCAGCAGCTCATGGACAGTTGCCAAGGATTCACCCCTCCACTTT. It codes for CASSSWTVAKDSPLHF.

The chain combines TRBV7-9 with TRBJ1-5; the D gene is possibly TRBD1 (5 bases). The CDR3 sequence is 13 residues long. V lost 5 bases, J lost 2 bases, and 7 bases lay in between. Germline CDR1 SEHNR, CDR2 FQNEAQ (reference sequence). CDR3 sequence (DNA): TGTGCCAGCAGCGGGGGAGGCAATCAGCCCCAGCATTTT. It specifies CASSGGGNQPQHF.

V usage is TRBV19 and J usage is TRBJ1-6; D perhaps matches TRBD1 (6 bases). Germline CDR1 and CDR2: LNHDA and SQIVND (reference sequence). The V gene lost 4 bases and the J gene lost 9 bases, with 13 bases spanning the gap. The CDR3 sequence is 14 residues long. The CDR3 DNA reads as TGTGCCAGTAGTACTACAGGGCTTCGTTCACCCCTCCACTTT. Translated: CASSTTGLRSPLHF.

The rearrangement links TRBV5-4 to TRBJ1-1, with D unclear. Trimming took 0 bases from V and 1 from J, leaving 7 bases between them. Germline CDR1 reads SGHNT; CDR2 reads YYREEE (reference sequence). There are 14 residues in the CDR3. Here the CDR3 DNA reads TGTGCCAGCAGCTTGGTGGGGAAGAACACTGAAGCTTTCTTT. Protein sequence: CASSLVGKNTEAFF.

The rearrangement uses TRBV11-1 and TRBJ2-7; no firm D call. The germline V gene has CDR1 SGHAT and CDR2 FQDESV (reference sequence). V was cut by 1 base and J by 3 bases, with 7 bases left in between. The CDR3 is 13 residues long. The CDR3 nucleotides are TGTGCCAGCAGCTTAGGCCAGTACTACGAGCAGTACTTC. Its protein is CASSLGQYYEQYF. Full variable domain (outside the CDR3, taken from reference TRBV11-1 and TRBJ2-7): EAEVAQSPRYKITEKSQAVAFWCDPISGHATLYWYRQILGQGPELLVQFQDESVVDDSQLPKDRFSAERLKGVDSTLKIQPAELGDSAMYLCASSLGQYYEQYFGPGTRLTVT.

In this sample, this clone turned up a few times. This chain uses TRBV2 with TRBJ1-5, with a weak D call TRBD1 (6 bases). Trimming left V 5 bases short and J 1 base short, with 6 bases between. The germline CDR1 and CDR2 sequences are SNHLY and FYNNEI. This CDR3 is built from 13 residues. The CDR3 protein is CASSQGSNQPQHF. The CDR3 DNA reads as TGTGCCAGCAGTCAGGGGAGCAATCAGCCCCAGCATTTT. Based on the CDR3 plus reference TRBV2 and TRBJ1-5, the full variable domain is EPEVTQTPSHQVTQMGQEVILRCVPISNHLYFYWYRQILGQKVEFLVSFYNNEISEKSEIFDDQFSVERPDGSNFTLKIRSTKLEDSAMYFCASSQGSNQPQHFGDGTRLSIL.

This chain connects TRBV7-2 to TRBJ1-2; 8 bases align to TRBD1. The length of the CDR3 is 15 residues. J gave up 4 bases and V 1 base, and 5 bases lay outside the gene matches. Germline loops: CDR1 SGHTA, CDR2 FQGNSA. CDR3 bases: TGTGCCAGCAGCTTAGAGGACAGGGTTACCTATGGCTACACCTTC. Amino acids: CASSLEDRVTYGYTF.

The V gene is TRBV28, the J gene TRBJ2-7, with TRBD1 matching 12 bases. CDR1 MDHEN and CDR2 SYDVKM come from the germline V gene. Germline trimming cut 7 bases from V and 7 bases from J; bases unmatched to any gene: 8. This CDR3 comprises 14 residues. The CDR3 sequence is CASNPGQGAGEQYF. CDR3 in DNA: TGTGCCAGCAATCCGGGACAGGGGGCAGGAGAGCAGTACTTC.

CDR3 region: CSVGTITRITEAFF. CDR3 DNA: TGCAGCGTTGGAACCATAACTAGGATTACTGAAGCTTTCTTT. The chain joins TRBV29-1 to TRBJ1-1, with D unresolved. Trimming shortened V by 4 bases and J by 5 bases, and 17 bases separated the two germline ends. The CDR3 is 14 amino acids. Germline CDR1 reads SQVTM; CDR2 reads ANQGSEA.

The CDR3 DNA reads TGCAGCGTTGGAGTCTCCGACACTGAAGCTTTCTTT. It translates to CSVGVSDTEAFF. This chain links TRBV29-1 with TRBJ1-1; D ambiguous. CDR1 and CDR2 from the germline V gene are SQVTM and ANQGSEA. V lost 4 bases to trimming and J lost 3 bases, with 9 bases between them. The CDR3 length is 12 residues.

This clone was observed a single time. The chain couples TRBV19 to TRBJ2-5, with a tentative D call TRBD1 (6 bases). The V and J ends lost 5 bases and 10 bases respectively, with 20 bases between them. This CDR3 has 14 amino acids. The germline CDR1 and CDR2 sequences are LNHDA and SQIVND (reference sequence). The CDR3 bases are TGTGCCAGTAGTGTCGGGACACCTAAAGGGGTCCAGTACTTC. This translates into CASSVGTPKGVQYF.

The V gene is TRBV30, the J gene TRBJ2-5; 7 nucleotides line up with TRBD1. Germline loops: CDR1 GTSNPN, CDR2 SVGIG (reference sequence). The CDR3 sequence is 16 residues long. Germline trimming cut 2 bases from V and 4 bases from J; bases unmatched to any gene: 13. In DNA form, the CDR3 reads TGTGCCTGGAGTCGGACGGGCAGGGGGTCGCGAGAGACCCAGTACTTC. Translated, it gives CAWSRTGRGSRETQYF.

The CDR3 spells CASSKTSGRGLILGTDTQYF. The CDR3 DNA sequence: TGCGCCAGCAGCAAGACTAGCGGGAGGGGCCTCATTCTTGGCACAGATACGCAGTATTTT. The gene calls are TRBV4-1 and TRBJ2-3, with TRBD2 identical over 14 bases. CDR3 length equals 20 residues. Germline assignment: CDR1 MGHRA and CDR2 YSYEKL. V lost 5 bases, J lost 1 base, and 14 bases stayed unmatched.

The chain recombines TRBV5-1 with TRBJ1-2; unclear D gene. Trimming took 0 bases from V and 6 from J, leaving 9 bases between them. The CDR3 extends over 13 amino acids. CDR1 SGHRS and CDR2 YFSETQ come from the germline V gene. CDR3 sequence: CASSLANRDGYTF. CDR3 sequence (DNA): TGCGCCAGCAGCTTGGCCAATAGGGATGGCTACACCTTC.